This entry concerns a single T cell receptor beta chain. The entry originates in a study of blood T cell repertoires in COVID-19. Study-level information: Sites in the United States, Italy and Spain provided acute and convalescent COVID-19 samples. Sources were T cells, B-cell-depleted T cells, or PBMCs; the material itself was cDNA or gDNA.

In the original processing: How many nucleated cells were present was estimated from reference gene primer amplification. TCRdb's table, derived via immunoSEQ multiplex PCR, lists solely in-frame clones and lacks some. That table supplies the V and J calls and clone size; D and trimming were determined from the DNA. Of 150,000 to 170,000 clones listed, more than 80% are singletons. With 5 bases removed from V and 0 bases from J, the gap between germline ends came to 17 bases. The CDR3 is 16 residues long. The V gene's germline CDR1 is LNHDA and CDR2 SQIVND (reference sequence). The chain couples TRBV19 to TRBJ2-7; D perhaps matches TRBD2 (6 bases). The sample comprised peripheral blood. The receptor was derived from a man aged 45 to 65 with acute or convalescent COVID-19. The CDR3 DNA reads TGTGCCAGTAGTCCCCGTTCTAGCGCCCGCTCCTACGAGCAGTACTTC. This sequence encodes CASSPRSSARSYEQYF.